The present T cell receptor (beta chain) was sequenced within a study of spatial heterogeneity in lung cancer. The CDR3 is made up of 15 amino acids. The germline CDR1 and CDR2 sequences are MNHNY and SVGAGI (reference sequence). Losses at the gene ends were 4 bases for V and 2 bases for J; bases not matched to a gene: 5. Time point specified: sample taken at primary tumor resection. Unsorted samples of tumor, nontumor lung or frozen PBMC had their whole RNA sequenced. TCRdb re-derived calls from the 5' RACE reads in MiXCR, one entry per CDR3 protein. The data show 30,000 to 45,000 distinct CDR3 sequences, with 3.1% seen just once and about 34% held by the top ten.

The rearrangement joins TRBV6-6 to TRBJ2-3; 8 bases align to TRBD2. The source is a male donor with early-stage non-small cell lung cancer. Sequenced material: normal lung tissue next to the tumor, taken at surgery. The CDR3 DNA is TGTGCCAGCAGTTTCCAGCGGGGGTTCACAGATACGCAGTATTTT. Amino acid sequence: CASSFQRGFTDTQYF.